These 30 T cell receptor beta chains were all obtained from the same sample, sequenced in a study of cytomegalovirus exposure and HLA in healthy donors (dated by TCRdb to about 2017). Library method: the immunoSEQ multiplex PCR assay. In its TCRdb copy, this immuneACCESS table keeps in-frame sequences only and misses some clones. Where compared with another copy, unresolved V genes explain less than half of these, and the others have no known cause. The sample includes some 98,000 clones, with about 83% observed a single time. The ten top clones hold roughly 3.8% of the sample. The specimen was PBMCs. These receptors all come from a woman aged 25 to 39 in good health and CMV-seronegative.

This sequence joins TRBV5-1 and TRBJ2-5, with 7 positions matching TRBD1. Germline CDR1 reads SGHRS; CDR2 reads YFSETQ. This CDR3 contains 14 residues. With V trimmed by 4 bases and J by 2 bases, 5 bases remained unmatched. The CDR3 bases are TGCGCCAGCAGCCGAAGGACAGGACAAGAGACCCAGTACTTC. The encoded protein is CASSRRTGQETQYF.

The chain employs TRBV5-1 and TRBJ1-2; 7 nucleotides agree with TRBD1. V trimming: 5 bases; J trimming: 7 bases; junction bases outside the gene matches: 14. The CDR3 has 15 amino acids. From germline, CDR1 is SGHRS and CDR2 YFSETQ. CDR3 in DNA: TGCGCCAGCAGGACGGGACAGCCTTCTTTGGGTGGCTACACCTTC. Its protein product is CASRTGQPSLGGYTF.

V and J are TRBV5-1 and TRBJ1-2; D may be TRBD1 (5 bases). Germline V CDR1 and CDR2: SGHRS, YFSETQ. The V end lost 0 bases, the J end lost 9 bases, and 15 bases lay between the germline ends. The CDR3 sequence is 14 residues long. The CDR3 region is CASSLAVGQGSYTF. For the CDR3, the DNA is TGCGCCAGCAGCTTGGCCGTCGGGCAGGGCAGCTACACCTTC.

The CDR3: CASSPFSGAGELFF. The CDR3 coding sequence is TGTGCCAGCTCACCCTTCTCGGGAGCCGGGGAGCTGTTTTTT. The chain couples TRBV18 to TRBJ2-2, with D possibly being TRBD2 (6 bases). CDR3 length: 14 residues. The germline gives CDR1 KGHSH, CDR2 LQKENI. Trimming removed 3 bases at V and 6 bases at J, with 11 bases between. Combining the CDR3 with reference TRBV18 and TRBJ2-2 gives the whole variable domain NAGVMQNPRHLVRRRGQEARLRCSPMKGHSHVYWYRQLPEEGLKFMVYLQKENIIDESGMPKERFSAEFPKEGPSILRIQQVVRGDSAAYFCASSPFSGAGELFFGEGSRLTVL.

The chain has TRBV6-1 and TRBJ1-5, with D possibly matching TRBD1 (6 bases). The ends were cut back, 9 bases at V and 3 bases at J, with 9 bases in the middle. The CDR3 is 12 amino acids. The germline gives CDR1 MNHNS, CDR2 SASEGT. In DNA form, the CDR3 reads TGTGCCAGTGGACAGCACAATCAGCCCCAGCATTTT. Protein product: CASGQHNQPQHF.

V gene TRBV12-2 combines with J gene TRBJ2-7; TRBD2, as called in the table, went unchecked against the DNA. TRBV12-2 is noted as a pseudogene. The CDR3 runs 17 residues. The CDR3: CASRFGLGGGSHYEQYF. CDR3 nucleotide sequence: TGTGCAAGTCGCTTCGGGCTTGGGGGCGGGAGCCACTACGAGCAGTACTTC.

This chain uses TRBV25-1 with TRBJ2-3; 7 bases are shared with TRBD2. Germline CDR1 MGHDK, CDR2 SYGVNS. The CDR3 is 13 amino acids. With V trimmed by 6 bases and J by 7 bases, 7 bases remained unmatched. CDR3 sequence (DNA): TGTGCCAGCAGGGGCGGGGGACGGAATACGCAGTATTTT. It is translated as CASRGGGRNTQYF.

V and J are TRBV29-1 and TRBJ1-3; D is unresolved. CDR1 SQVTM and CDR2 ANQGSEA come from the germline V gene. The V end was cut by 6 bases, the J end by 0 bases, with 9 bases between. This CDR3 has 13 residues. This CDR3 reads CSVVRSSGNTIYF. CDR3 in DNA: TGCAGCGTCGTACGGAGCTCTGGAAACACCATATATTTT. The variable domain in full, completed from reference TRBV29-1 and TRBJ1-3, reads SAVISQKPSRDICQRGTSLTIQCQVDSQVTMMFWYRQQPGQSLTLIATANQGSEATYESGFVIDKFPISRPNLTFSTLTVSNMSPEDSSIYLCSVVRSSGNTIYFGEGSWLTVV.

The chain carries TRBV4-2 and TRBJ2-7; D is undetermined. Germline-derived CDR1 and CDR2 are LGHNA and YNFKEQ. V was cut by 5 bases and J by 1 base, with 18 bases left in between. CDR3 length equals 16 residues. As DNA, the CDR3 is TGTGCCAGCAGCTCCGAGACTGGCCGTCGATCCTACGAGCAGTACTTC. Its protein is CASSSETGRRSYEQYF.

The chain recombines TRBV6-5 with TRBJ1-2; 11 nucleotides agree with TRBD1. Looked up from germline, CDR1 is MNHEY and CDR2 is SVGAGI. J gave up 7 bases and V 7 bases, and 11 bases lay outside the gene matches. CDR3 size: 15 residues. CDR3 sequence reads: CASTPGTGGGTGYTF. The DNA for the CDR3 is TGTGCCAGCACCCCAGGGACAGGGGGGGGTACTGGCTACACCTTC.

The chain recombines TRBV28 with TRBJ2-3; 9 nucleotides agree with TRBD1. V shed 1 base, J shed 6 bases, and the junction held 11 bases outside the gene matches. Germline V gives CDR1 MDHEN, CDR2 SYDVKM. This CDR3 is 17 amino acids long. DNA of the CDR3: TGTGCCAGCAGTTTATTAGGACAGGGGAGTCTCGGGGATACGCAGTATTTT. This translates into CASSLLGQGSLGDTQYF.

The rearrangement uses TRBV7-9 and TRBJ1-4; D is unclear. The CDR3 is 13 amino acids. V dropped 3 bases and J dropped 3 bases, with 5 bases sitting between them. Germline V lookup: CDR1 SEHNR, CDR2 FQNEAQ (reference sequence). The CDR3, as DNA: TGTGCCAGCAGCTTGGCAGCTAATGAAAAACTGTTTTTT. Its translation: CASSLAANEKLFF.

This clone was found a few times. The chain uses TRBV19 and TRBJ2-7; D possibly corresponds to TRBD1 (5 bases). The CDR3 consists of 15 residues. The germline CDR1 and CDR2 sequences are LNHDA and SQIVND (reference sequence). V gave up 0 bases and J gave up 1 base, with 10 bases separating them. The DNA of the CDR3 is TGTGCCAGTAGTATAGATAGTCAGGGTTCCTACGAGCAGTACTTC. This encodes CASSIDSQGSYEQYF.

The CDR3 is CASSDRYNEQFF. Written as DNA, the CDR3 is TGTGCCAGCAGTGATAGATACAATGAGCAGTTCTTC. The chain combines TRBV6-1 with TRBJ2-1; D uncertain. CDR1 and CDR2 (germline): MNHNS, SASEGT. The V gene lost 3 bases and the J gene lost 4 bases, with 4 bases spanning the gap. CDR3 length: 12 amino acids.

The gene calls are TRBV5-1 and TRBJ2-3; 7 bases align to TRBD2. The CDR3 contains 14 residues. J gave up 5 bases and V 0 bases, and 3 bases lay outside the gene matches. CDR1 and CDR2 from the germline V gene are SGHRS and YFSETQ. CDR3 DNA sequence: TGCGCCAGCAGCTTGGGCCCGGGAGGAGATACGCAGTATTTT. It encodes CASSLGPGGDTQYF.

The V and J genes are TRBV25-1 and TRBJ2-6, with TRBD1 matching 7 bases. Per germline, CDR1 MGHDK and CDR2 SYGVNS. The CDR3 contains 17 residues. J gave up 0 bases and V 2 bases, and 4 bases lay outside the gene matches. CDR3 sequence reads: CASSEGTAISGANVLTF. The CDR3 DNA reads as TGTGCCAGCAGTGAAGGGACAGCGATCTCTGGGGCCAACGTCCTGACTTTC.

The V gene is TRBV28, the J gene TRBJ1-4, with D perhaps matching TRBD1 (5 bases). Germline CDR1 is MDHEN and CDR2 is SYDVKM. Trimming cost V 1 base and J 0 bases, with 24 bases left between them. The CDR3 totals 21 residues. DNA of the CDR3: TGTGCCAGCAGTTTATACGGGTTTAGTGCGGCGCAGGGTGCAACTAATGAAAAACTGTTTTTT. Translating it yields CASSLYGFSAAQGATNEKLFF. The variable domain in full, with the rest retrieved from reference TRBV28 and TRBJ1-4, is DVKVTQSSRYLVKRTGEKVFLECVQDMDHENMFWYRQDPGLGLRLIYFSYDVKMKEKGDIPEGYSVSREKKERFSLILESASTNQTSMYLCASSLYGFSAAQGATNEKLFFGSGTQLSVL.

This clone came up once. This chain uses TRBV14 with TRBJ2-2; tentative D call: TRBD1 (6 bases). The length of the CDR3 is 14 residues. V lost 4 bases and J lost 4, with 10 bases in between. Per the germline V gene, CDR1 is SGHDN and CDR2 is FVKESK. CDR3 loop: CASSPQGITGELFF. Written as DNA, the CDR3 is TGTGCCAGCAGCCCTCAGGGGATCACCGGGGAGCTGTTTTTT. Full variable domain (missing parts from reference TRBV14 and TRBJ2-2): EAGVTQFPSHSVIEKGQTVTLRCDPISGHDNLYWYRRVMGKEIKFLLHFVKESKQDESGMPNNRFLAERTGGTYSTLKVQPAELEDSGVYFCASSPQGITGELFFGEGSRLTVL.

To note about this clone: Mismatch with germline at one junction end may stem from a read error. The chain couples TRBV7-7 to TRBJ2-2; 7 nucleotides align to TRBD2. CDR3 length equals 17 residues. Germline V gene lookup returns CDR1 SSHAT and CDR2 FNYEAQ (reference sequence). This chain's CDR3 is CASSLLASGLNTGELFF. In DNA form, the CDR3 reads TGTGCTAGCAGCTTATTGGCTAGCGGACTTAACACCGGGGAGCTGTTTTTT.

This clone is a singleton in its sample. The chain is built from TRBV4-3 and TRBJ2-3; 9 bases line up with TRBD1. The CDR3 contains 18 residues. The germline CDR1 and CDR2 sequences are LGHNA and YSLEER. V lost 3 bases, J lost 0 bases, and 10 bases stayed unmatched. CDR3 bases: TGCGCCAGCAGCCAGGAGACTACGACAGGGGGGAGCACAGATACGCAGTATTTT. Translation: CASSQETTTGGSTDTQYF.

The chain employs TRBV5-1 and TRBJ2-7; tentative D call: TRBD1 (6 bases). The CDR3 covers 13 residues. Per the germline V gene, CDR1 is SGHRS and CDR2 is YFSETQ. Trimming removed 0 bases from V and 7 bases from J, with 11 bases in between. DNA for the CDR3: TGCGCCAGCAGCTTGGTACTAGGGGGTGAGCAGTACTTC. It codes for CASSLVLGGEQYF.

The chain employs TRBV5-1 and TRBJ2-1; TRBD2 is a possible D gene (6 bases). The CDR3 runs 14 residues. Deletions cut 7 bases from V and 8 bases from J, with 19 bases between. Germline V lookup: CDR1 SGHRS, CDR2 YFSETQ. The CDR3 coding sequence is TGCGCCAGCCGCGCGGGAAACGGGAACGATGAGCAGTTCTTC. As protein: CASRAGNGNDEQFF.

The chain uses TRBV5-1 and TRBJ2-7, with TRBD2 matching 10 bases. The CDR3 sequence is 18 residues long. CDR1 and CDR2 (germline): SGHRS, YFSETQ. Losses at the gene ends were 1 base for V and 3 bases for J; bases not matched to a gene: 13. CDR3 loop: CASSLLPKSSGSLYEQYF. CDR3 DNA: TGCGCCAGCAGCTTGTTACCGAAGTCTAGCGGGAGTCTCTACGAGCAGTACTTC. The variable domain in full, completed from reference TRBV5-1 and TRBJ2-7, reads KAGVTQTPRYLIKTRGQQVTLSCSPISGHRSVSWYQQTPGQGLQFLFEYFSETQRNKGNFPGRFSGRQFSNSRSEMNVSTLELGDSALYLCASSLLPKSSGSLYEQYFGPGTRLTVT.

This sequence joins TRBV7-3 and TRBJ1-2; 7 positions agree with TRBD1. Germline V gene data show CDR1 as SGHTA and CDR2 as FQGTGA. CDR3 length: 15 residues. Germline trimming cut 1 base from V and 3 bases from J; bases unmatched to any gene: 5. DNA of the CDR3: TGTGCCAGCAGCTTAATGGCAGGGGGTGACTATGGCTACACCTTC. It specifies CASSLMAGGDYGYTF.

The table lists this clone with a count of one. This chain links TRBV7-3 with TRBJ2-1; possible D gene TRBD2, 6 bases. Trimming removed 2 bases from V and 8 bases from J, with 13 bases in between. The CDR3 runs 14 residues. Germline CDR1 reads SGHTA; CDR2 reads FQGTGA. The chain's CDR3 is CASSLLGDSDEQFF. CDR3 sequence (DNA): TGTGCCAGCAGCTTATTAGGGGACTCAGATGAGCAGTTCTTC.

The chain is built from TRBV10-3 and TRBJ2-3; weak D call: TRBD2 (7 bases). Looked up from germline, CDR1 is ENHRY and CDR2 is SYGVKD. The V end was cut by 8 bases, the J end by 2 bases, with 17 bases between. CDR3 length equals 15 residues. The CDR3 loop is CAIAVGGQLTDTQYF. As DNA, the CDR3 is TGTGCCATCGCGGTCGGGGGGCAGCTCACAGATACGCAGTATTTT.

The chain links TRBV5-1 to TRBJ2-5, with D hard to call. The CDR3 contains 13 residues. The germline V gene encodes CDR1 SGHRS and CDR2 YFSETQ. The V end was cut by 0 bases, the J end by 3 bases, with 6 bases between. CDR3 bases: TGCGCCAGCAGCTTGGCCAGAAAAGAGACCCAGTACTTC. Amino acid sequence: CASSLARKETQYF.

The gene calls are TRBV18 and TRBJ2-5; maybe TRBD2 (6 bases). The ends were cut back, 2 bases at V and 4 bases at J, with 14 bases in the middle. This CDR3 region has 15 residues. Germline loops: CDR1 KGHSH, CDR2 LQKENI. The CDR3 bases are TGTGCCAGCTCACCAGGGACTGGGGGTTTAGAGACCCAGTACTTC. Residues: CASSPGTGGLETQYF.

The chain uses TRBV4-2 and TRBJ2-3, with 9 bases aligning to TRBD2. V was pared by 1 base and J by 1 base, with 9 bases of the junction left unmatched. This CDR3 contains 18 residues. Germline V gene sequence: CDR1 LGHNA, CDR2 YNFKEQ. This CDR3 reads CASSQGLAGAGGTDTQYF. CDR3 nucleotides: TGTGCCAGCAGCCAAGGTTTAGCGGGAGCGGGTGGCACAGATACGCAGTATTTT.

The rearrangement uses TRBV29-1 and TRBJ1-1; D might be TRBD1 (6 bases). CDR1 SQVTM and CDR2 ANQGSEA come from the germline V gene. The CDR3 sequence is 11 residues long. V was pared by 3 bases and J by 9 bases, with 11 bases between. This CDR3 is CSVDRGGKAFF. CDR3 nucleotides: TGCAGCGTTGATAGAGGGGGTAAAGCTTTCTTT.